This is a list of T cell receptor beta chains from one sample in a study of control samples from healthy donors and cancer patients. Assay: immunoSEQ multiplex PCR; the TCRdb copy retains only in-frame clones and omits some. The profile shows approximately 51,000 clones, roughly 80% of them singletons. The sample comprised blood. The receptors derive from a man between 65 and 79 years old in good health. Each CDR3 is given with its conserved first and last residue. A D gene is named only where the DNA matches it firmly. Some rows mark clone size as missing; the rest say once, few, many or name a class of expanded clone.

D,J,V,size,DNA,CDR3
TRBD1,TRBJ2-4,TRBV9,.,TGTGCCAGCAGCGTCCAGGAGGACAGGGGATTGATTTTC,CASSVQEDRGLIF
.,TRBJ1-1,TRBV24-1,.,TGTGCCACCAGTGAGCCACAGGGAGAAGCTTTCTTT,CATSEPQGEAFF
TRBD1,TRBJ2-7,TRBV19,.,TGTGCCAGTAGTAGAGAAGGGACAGGGATCTACGAGCAGTACTTC,CASSREGTGIYEQYF
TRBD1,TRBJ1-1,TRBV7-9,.,TGTGCCAGCAGCACCGGGACAGGGGATCGAGCTTTCTTT,CASSTGTGDRAFF
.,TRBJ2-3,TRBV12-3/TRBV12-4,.,TGTGCCACCCTAGGGGACCCACATGATACGCAGTATTTT,CATLGDPHDTQYF
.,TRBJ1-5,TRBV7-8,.,TGTGCCAGCAGCCTCCATCGGGGGAAAGATCAGCCCCAGCATTTT,CASSLHRGKDQPQHF
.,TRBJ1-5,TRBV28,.,TGTGCCACCGGGGACGGGATCCGGAATCAGCCCCAGCATTTT,CATGDGIRNQPQHF
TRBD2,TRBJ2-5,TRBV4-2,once,TGTGCCAGCAGCCAAGGGGCAGAGCTAGCGGGAGCGGAGACCCAGTACTTC,CASSQGAELAGAETQYF
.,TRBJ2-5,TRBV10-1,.,TGCGCCAGCAGTAAGAACTTCCAAGAGACCCAGTACTTC,CASSKNFQETQYF
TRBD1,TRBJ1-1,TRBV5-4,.,TGTGCCAGCAGCTTGGACAGGGGAGGGATGGTCACTGAAGCTTTCTTT,CASSLDRGGMVTEAFF
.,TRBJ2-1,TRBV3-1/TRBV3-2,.,TGTGCCAGCCAAAGAGGCAGCGGCGATGAGCAGTTCTTC,CASQRGSGDEQFF
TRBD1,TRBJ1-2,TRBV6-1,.,TGTGCCAGCAGTGAATTGGGACAGGGGGCGGTATACGGCTACACCTTC,CASSELGQGAVYGYTF
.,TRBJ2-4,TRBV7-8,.,TGTGCCAGCAGCTTAGCAGGGGCGCGGGCCAAAAACATTCAGTACTTC,CASSLAGARAKNIQYF
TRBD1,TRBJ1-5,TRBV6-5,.,TGTGCCAGCAGCGCGACAGGGAGCAATCAGCCCCAGCATTTT,CASSATGSNQPQHF
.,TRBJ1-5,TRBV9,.,TGTGCCAGCCCAGAGAACGGGATCCCCCAGCATTTT,CASPENGIPQHF